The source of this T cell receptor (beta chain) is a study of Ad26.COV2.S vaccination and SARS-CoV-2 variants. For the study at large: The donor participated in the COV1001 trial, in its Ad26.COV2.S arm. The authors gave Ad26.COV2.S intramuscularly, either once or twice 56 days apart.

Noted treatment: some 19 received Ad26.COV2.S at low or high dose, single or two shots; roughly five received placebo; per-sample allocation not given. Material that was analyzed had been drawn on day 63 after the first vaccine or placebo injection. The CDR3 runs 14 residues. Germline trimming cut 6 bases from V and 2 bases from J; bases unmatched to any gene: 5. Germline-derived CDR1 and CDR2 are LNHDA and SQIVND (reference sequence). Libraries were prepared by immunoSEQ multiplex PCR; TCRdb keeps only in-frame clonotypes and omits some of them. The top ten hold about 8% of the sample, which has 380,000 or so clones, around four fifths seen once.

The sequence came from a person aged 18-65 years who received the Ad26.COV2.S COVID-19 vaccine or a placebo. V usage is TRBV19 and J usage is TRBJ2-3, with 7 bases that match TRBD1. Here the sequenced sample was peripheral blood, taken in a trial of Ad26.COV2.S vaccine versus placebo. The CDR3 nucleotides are TGTGCCAGTAGGGGCAGGGGGACCACAGATACGCAGTATTTT. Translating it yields CASRGRGTTDTQYF.